This T cell receptor beta chain derives from a study of CD8+ T cells in alopecia areata. Study results and caveats: Higher clonality and more expanded CD8+ clones appeared in lesional than normal scalp. Among the top 100, expanded CD8+ clones were significantly decreased by tofacitinib, as was scalp clonality. Only one nonresponder was present, which leaves the link between baseline CD8+ expansion and response uncertain.

Treatment here: oral pan-JAK inhibitor, 5-10 mg twice daily. With regard to this clone: Antigen specificity is unknown.

After isolation, RNA underwent reverse transcription to generate cDNA as the sequencing template. Clones were read by immunoSEQ multiplex PCR, and TCRdb kept only the in-frame ones, dropping some. The profile shows about 210,000 clones, 55% to 70% of them singletons. With 2 bases removed from V and 4 bases from J, the gap between germline ends came to 15 bases. The germline gives CDR1 GTSNPN, CDR2 SVGIG (reference sequence). This CDR3 comprises 15 residues. This TCR was sampled from a human donor with alopecia areata. The sequencing here drew on CD4+ T cells sorted from blood, taken at week 4, from a patient treated with tofacitinib. The V and J genes are TRBV30 and TRBJ1-5; no definite D call. In DNA, the CDR3 is TGTGCCTGGAGTCCCTCCGGCTTAGGGAATCAGCCCCAGCATTTT. It yields the protein CAWSPSGLGNQPQHF.